Listed below are T cell receptor beta chains from one sample, sequenced in a study of T-cell memory formation after mild COVID-19. TCRdb reprocessed the 5' RACE reads with MiXCR, giving one entry per CDR3 protein. The sample comprises approximately 560,000 distinct CDR3 sequences, approximately 15% of which are singletons, and around 7.8% rests with the top ten. Sequencing was performed on PBMCs or a T cell subset sorted from them (not recorded which). Every receptor here comes from an adult woman who had mild COVID-19 (a few samples of this study predate the infection). Cell type and time point are not known. CDR3s include the opening cysteine and the closing phenylalanine or tryptophan. The order of the fields is clone size, V gene, J gene, D gene, CDR3 protein, CDR3 DNA. The D gene is left open where the match is weak. Rows give clone size only sometimes, using once, few, many, or a class for an expanded clone.

few,TRBV29-1,TRBJ2-1,.,CSVESQGAYNEQFF,TGCAGCGTTGAGTCCCAGGGAGCCTACAATGAGCAGTTCTTC
.,TRBV5-1,TRBJ1-1,TRBD1,CASSVIRGRIRIAFF,TGCGCCAGCAGCGTGATCAGGGGGCGCATACGAATCGCTTTCTTT
.,TRBV12-5,TRBJ2-5,.,CASGLGKETQYF,TGTGCTAGTGGTTTGGGTAAGGAGACCCAGTACTTC
few,TRBV6-6,TRBJ2-7,.,CASSTLDGEQYF,TGTGCCAGCTCGACCTTGGATGGGGAGCAGTACTTC
.,TRBV19,TRBJ1-1,TRBD1,CASSILGQGAWDAFF,TGTGCCAGTAGTATTTTGGGACAGGGGGCATGGGATGCTTTCTTT
many,TRBV10-3,TRBJ1-5,.,CAISEQGNQPQHF,TGTGCCATCAGTGAGCAGGGAAATCAGCCCCAGCATTTT
.,TRBV5-1,TRBJ2-2,TRBD2,CASSLLAGGPRAGELFF,TGCGCCAGCAGCTTGTTAGCGGGAGGGCCGAGGGCCGGGGAGCTGTTTTTT
.,TRBV7-9,TRBJ2-7,TRBD2,CASSSASGSPTSFYEQYF,TGTGCCAGCAGCTCGGCTAGCGGGAGTCCCACCTCCTTCTACGAGCAGTACTTC
.,TRBV7-2,TRBJ1-2,TRBD1,CASSFPGQENYGYTF,TGTGCCAGCAGCTTTCCTGGACAGGAAAACTATGGCTACACCTTC
.,TRBV24-1,TRBJ2-5,.,CATSDFFGRQETQYF,TGTGCCACCAGTGATTTTTTTGGCAGACAAGAGACCCAGTACTTC
few,TRBV5-5,TRBJ1-1,.,CASSGPGGNTEAFF,TGTGCCAGCAGCGGTCCAGGAGGGAACACTGAAGCTTTCTTT
few,TRBV9,TRBJ2-1,TRBD2,CASGTSGGYNEQFF,TGTGCCAGCGGAACTAGCGGGGGATACAATGAGCAGTTCTTC
.,TRBV29-1,TRBJ2-7,.,CSVLRGHEQYF,TGCAGCGTTCTAAGGGGCCACGAGCAGTACTTC
.,TRBV6-5,TRBJ2-1,TRBD2,CASSLAGGPPSEQFF,TGTGCCAGCAGTCTAGCGGGAGGGCCCCCAAGCGAGCAGTTCTTC